Below are 20 T cell receptor beta chains sequenced from a single sample in a study of T cell responses to AZD1222 COVID-19 vaccine. Clones were read by immunoSEQ multiplex PCR, and TCRdb kept only the in-frame ones, dropping some. The sample shows around 120,000 clones, 80% to 90% of them seen only once. The sample consisted of peripheral blood, taken on day 0 of AZD1222 vaccination. These receptors came from an adult in good health.

The genes are TRBV7-9 and TRBJ2-4; tentative D call: TRBD2 (6 bases). Trimming stripped 1 base from V and 7 bases from J, with 20 bases between. Germline loops: CDR1 SEHNR, CDR2 FQNEAQ (reference sequence). CDR3 length equals 17 residues. Here the CDR3 DNA reads TGTGCCAGCAGCTTAGTCCGGCGGGGATGGGATTGGAACATTCAGTACTTC. It encodes CASSLVRRGWDWNIQYF.

This chain links TRBV5-1 with TRBJ2-3; D gene uncertain. Germline V lookup: CDR1 SGHRS, CDR2 YFSETQ. CDR3 length: 12 residues. Trimming shortened V by 5 bases and J by 6 bases, and 10 bases separated the two germline ends. The DNA of the CDR3 is TGCGCCAGCAGAGAACCGGCCGATACGCAGTATTTT. This sequence encodes CASREPADTQYF.

The rearrangement uses TRBV12-3 or TRBV12-4 and TRBJ2-3; D is undetermined. Trimming took off 6 bases at V and 11 bases at J, with 9 bases between the two ends. This CDR3 has 10 amino acids. CDR3 DNA sequence: TGTGCCAGCAGCTTGCCCCTGCAGTATTTT. Translated: CASSLPLQYF.

The chain is built from TRBV10-3 and TRBJ2-1, with TRBD1 matching over 9 bases. With 7 bases clipped from V and 6 bases from J, the junction kept 10 bases outside the gene matches. CDR1 is ENHRY, CDR2 SYGVKD, per germline. The CDR3 is 15 residues long. CDR3 coding DNA: TGTGCCATCACTCCGGGACAGGGAGGATCCAATGAGCAGTTCTTC. It yields the protein CAITPGQGGSNEQFF.

V is TRBV2 and J is TRBJ1-5, with 7 bases identical to TRBD1. Germline CDR1 SNHLY, CDR2 FYNNEI. The V segment lost 10 bases and the J segment 5 bases; nucleotides outside the gene matches: 11. This CDR3 region has 14 residues. This chain's CDR3 is CATSRQGVDQPQHF. In nucleotides, the CDR3 is TGTGCCACATCAAGACAGGGTGTGGATCAGCCCCAGCATTTT.

The rearrangement links TRBV6-5 to TRBJ1-4, with D uncertain. This CDR3 has 16 residues. The germline V and J ends were trimmed by 0 bases and 2 bases, with 10 bases remaining between them. Germline V gives CDR1 MNHEY, CDR2 SVGAGI. The CDR3 region has the DNA TGTGCCAGCAGTTACTCCAACCGGCCCACTAATGAAAAACTGTTTTTT. Protein product: CASSYSNRPTNEKLFF.

The chain links TRBV4-1 to TRBJ2-7; 9 nucleotides agree with TRBD1. Looked up from germline, CDR1 is MGHRA and CDR2 is YSYEKL. The V gene end was trimmed by 0 bases and the J gene end by 1 base; junction bases not matched to a gene: 10. The CDR3 covers 18 residues. CDR3 nucleotides: TGCGCCAGCAGCCAAGATCGGAGGGCGACAGGGGGTTCCTACGAGCAGTACTTC. Protein product: CASSQDRRATGGSYEQYF.

In DNA form, the CDR3 reads TGTGCCAGTAGCGGTGTTGTCGGCGGGGGACAGCCCCAGCATTTT. Encoded protein: CASSGVVGGGQPQHF. This chain connects TRBV19 to TRBJ1-5, with D possibly matching TRBD1 (5 bases). The length of the CDR3 is 15 residues. The V end lost 6 bases, the J end lost 7 bases, and 19 bases lay between the germline ends. Germline V CDR1 and CDR2: LNHDA, SQIVND (reference sequence).

V gene TRBV5-3 combines with J gene TRBJ2-7; 7 bases are a match to TRBD2. TRBV5-3 is an ORF for which the function is uncertain. The CDR3 has 14 residues. The trim removed 3 bases at V and 3 bases at J, leaving 6 bases unmatched. CDR3 region: CARSSLAEDYEQYF. The CDR3 bases are TGTGCCAGAAGCTCCCTAGCGGAGGACTACGAGCAGTACTTC.

This chain connects TRBV28 to TRBJ1-2; perhaps TRBD1 as D (6 bases). The germline CDR1 and CDR2 sequences are MDHEN and SYDVKM. Trimming pared 6 bases from V and 2 bases from J, leaving 10 bases between. The CDR3 runs to 13 residues. CDR3 sequence (DNA): TGTGCCAGCAGGGACAGCTACAACTATGGCTACACCTTC. Residues: CASRDSYNYGYTF.

The V call is TRBV4-2, the J call TRBJ1-6; the D gene is possibly TRBD1 (5 bases). CDR3 length: 15 residues. V was clipped by 0 bases and J by 10 bases, with 13 bases between them. Germline values: CDR1 LGHNA, CDR2 YNFKEQ. The chain's CDR3 is CASSQDLVDTSPLHF. The DNA for the CDR3 is TGTGCCAGCAGCCAAGATCTAGTGGACACCTCACCCCTCCACTTT.

The chain joins TRBV25-1 to TRBJ2-7; the D call may be TRBD1 or TRBD2 (6 bases each). The V gene lost 6 bases and the J gene lost 6 bases, with 21 bases spanning the gap. CDR3 size: 15 residues. Germline CDR1 reads MGHDK; CDR2 reads SYGVNS. CDR3 amino acids: CASSRGGGPFGEQYF. The CDR3, as DNA: TGTGCCAGCAGCCGGGGTGGGGGGCCTTTCGGCGAGCAGTACTTC.

This sequence joins TRBV5-1 and TRBJ2-7; 11 bases are a match to TRBD2. Per germline, CDR1 SGHRS and CDR2 YFSETQ. V lost 4 bases to trimming and J lost 4 bases; unmatched junction nucleotides: 7. The CDR3 spans 15 residues. CDR3 nucleotide sequence: TGCGCCAGCAGCACCCCGGGGACTAGCGGATACGAGCAGTACTTC. It encodes CASSTPGTSGYEQYF.

V usage is TRBV6-5 and J usage is TRBJ1-2; D gene unclear. This CDR3 region has 11 residues. Germline CDR1 reads MNHEY; CDR2 reads SVGAGI. V lost 7 bases, J lost 5 bases, and 8 bases lay in between. CDR3: CASTEGYGYTF. The DNA for the CDR3 is TGTGCCAGCACCGAGGGTTATGGCTACACCTTC.

The chain is built from TRBV6-5 and TRBJ2-6; D gene ambiguous. Germline V gene lookup returns CDR1 MNHEY and CDR2 SVGAGI. The ends were cut back, 7 bases at V and 0 bases at J, with 7 bases in the middle. CDR3 size: 14 residues. The chain's CDR3 is CASIPGSGANVLTF. For the CDR3, the DNA is TGTGCCAGCATTCCGGGCTCTGGGGCCAACGTCCTGACTTTC.

J is TRBJ2-3 and V is TRBV5-1, with TRBD1 as a possible D gene (6 bases). Germline V CDR1 and CDR2: SGHRS, YFSETQ. With 6 bases removed from V and 2 bases from J, the gap between germline ends came to 19 bases. This CDR3 has 16 residues. The DNA of the CDR3 is TGCGCCAGCACCCCGACAGGTCGAGGTCTCACAGATACGCAGTATTTT. This encodes CASTPTGRGLTDTQYF.

The genes are TRBV3-1 (or the pseudogene TRBV3-2) and TRBJ1-2; TRBD1 matches at 9 bases. V lost 4 bases, J lost 5 bases, and 5 bases stayed unmatched. The CDR3 has 14 residues. CDR1 and CDR2 from the germline V gene are LGHDT and YNNKEL (reference sequence). Here the CDR3 DNA reads TGTGCCAGCAGCCGGACCGGGACAGGGTATGGCTACACCTTC. It specifies CASSRTGTGYGYTF.

V is TRBV3-1 (or the pseudogene TRBV3-2) and J is TRBJ1-2, with TRBD1 identical over 9 bases. The trim removed 1 base at V and 4 bases at J, leaving 1 base unmatched. This CDR3 has 14 residues. Per germline, CDR1 LGHDT and CDR2 YNNKEL (reference sequence). The CDR3 nucleotides are TGTGCCAGCAGCCAAGGGACAGGGGTCTATGGCTACACCTTC. Protein sequence: CASSQGTGVYGYTF.

Only one count was recorded for this clone. V gene TRBV5-5 combines with J gene TRBJ2-7; the D gene is possibly TRBD2 (6 bases). The V end was cut by 3 bases, the J end by 7 bases, with 14 bases between. Per the germline V gene, CDR1 is SGHKS and CDR2 is YYEKEE (reference sequence). The CDR3 has 13 amino acids. The CDR3 DNA reads as TGTGCCAGCAGCTACCCGGGCGCGGGAGAGCAGTACTTC. This codes for CASSYPGAGEQYF.

The V gene is TRBV7-8, the J gene TRBJ2-7; D remains ambiguous. The CDR3 contains 13 residues. Germline lookup yields CDR1 SGHVS and CDR2 FQNEAQ. Trimming shortened V by 5 bases and J by 2 bases, and 10 bases separated the two germline ends. This CDR3 is CASSSVGTYEQYF. The DNA for the CDR3 is TGTGCCAGCAGCAGCGTAGGGACCTACGAGCAGTACTTC. The full variable domain, completed using reference TRBV7-8 and TRBJ2-7, is GAGVSQSPRYKVAKRGQDVALRCDPISGHVSLFWYQQALGQGPEFLTYFQNEAQLDKSGLPSDRFFAERPEGSVSTLKIQRTQQEDSAVYLCASSSVGTYEQYFGPGTRLTVT.